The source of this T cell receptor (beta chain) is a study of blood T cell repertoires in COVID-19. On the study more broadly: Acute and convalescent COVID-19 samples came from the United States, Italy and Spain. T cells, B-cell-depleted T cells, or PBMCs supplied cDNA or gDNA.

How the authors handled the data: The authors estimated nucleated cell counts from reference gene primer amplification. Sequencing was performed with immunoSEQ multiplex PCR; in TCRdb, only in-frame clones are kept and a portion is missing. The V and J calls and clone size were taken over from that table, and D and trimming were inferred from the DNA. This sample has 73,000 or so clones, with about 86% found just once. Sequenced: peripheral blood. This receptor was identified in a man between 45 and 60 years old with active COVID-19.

The CDR3 sequence is CASSMDRNYGYTF. The CDR3 DNA sequence: TGTGCCAGCAGTATGGACAGGAACTATGGCTACACCTTC. V usage is TRBV2 and J usage is TRBJ1-2; TRBD1 matches at 7 bases. Germline CDR1 reads SNHLY; CDR2 reads FYNNEI. The CDR3 length is 13 residues. Trimming cost V 5 bases and J 2 bases; bases outside gene matches: 2.